This T cell receptor beta chain was sequenced during a study of T cell changes during pregnancy in multiple sclerosis. The data were produced by immunoSEQ multiplex PCR, yet TCRdb's version contains in-frame clones alone and is incomplete. Among some 100,000 clones listed, approximately 94% were seen once. This CDR3 has 16 residues. Germline V CDR1 and CDR2: SEHNR, FQNEAQ (reference sequence). Trimming took 5 bases from V and 4 from J, leaving 18 bases between them. The chain links TRBV7-9 to TRBJ1-5; the D gene is possibly TRBD1 (5 bases). The sequence derives from a female donor with multiple sclerosis, enrolled in a pregnancy study. The source material was peripheral blood, sampled before pregnancy. CDR3 DNA: TGTGCCAGCAGCGCTGGGGGGAGGGGTCGTAATCAGCCCCAGCATTTT. It codes for CASSAGGRGRNQPQHF.